Here is one T cell receptor (beta chain) with its context. Antigen: not known. The PCR employed 60 Vbeta primers together with 13 Jbeta primers. Measured with immunoSEQ multiplex PCR; TCRdb has only the in-frame clones, and not every one. Of about 120,000 clones in the sample, approximately 65% were seen once. The CDR3 is 13 amino acids. Trimming at V came to 3 bases and at J to 4 bases, leaving 4 bases not matched to a gene. CDR1 is SGHDT, CDR2 YYEEEE, per germline. This specimen comes from a study of cytomegalovirus exposure and HLA in healthy donors. Study results and caveats: Roughly even sequencing depth across donors was the assumption behind the presence/absence analyses.

Sequencing used PBMCs. The chain uses TRBV5-6 and TRBJ2-7; 7 bases map to TRBD1. The sequence was obtained from a man in his late teens or twenties in good health and CMV-seronegative. Here the CDR3 reads CASSSGTVYEQYF. As DNA, the CDR3 is TGTGCCAGCAGCTCCGGGACAGTGTACGAGCAGTACTTC.